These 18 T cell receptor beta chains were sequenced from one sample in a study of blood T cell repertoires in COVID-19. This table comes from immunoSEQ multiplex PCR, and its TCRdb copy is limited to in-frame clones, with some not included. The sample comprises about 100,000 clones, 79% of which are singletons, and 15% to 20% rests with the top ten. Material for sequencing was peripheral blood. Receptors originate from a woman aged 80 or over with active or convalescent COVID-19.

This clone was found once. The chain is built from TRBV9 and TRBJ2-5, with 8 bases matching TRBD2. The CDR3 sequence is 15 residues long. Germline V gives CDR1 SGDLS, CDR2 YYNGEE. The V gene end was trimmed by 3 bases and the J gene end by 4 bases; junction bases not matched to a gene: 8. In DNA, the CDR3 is TGTGCCAGCAGCGCGGGGGGGCTGACTCGAGAGACCCAGTACTTC. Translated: CASSAGGLTRETQYF.

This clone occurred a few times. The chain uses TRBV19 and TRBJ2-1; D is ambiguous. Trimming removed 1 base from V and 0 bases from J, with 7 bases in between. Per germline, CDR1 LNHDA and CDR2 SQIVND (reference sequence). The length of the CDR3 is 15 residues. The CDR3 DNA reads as TGTGCCAGTAGTATAGCTCTTAGCTCCTACAATGAGCAGTTCTTC. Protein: CASSIALSSYNEQFF.

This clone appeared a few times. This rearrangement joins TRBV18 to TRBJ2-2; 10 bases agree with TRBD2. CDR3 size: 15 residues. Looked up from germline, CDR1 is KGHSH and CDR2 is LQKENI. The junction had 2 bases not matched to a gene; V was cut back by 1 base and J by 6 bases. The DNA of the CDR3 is TGTGCCAGCTCACCACAAAGCGGGAGGGCCGGGGAGCTGTTTTTT. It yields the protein CASSPQSGRAGELFF.

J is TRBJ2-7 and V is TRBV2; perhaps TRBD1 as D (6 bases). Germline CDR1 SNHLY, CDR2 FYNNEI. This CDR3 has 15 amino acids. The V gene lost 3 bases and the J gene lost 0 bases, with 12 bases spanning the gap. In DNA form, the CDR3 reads TGTGCCAGCAGTGATGGGGTAGGGGGCTCCTACGAGCAGTACTTC. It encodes CASSDGVGGSYEQYF.

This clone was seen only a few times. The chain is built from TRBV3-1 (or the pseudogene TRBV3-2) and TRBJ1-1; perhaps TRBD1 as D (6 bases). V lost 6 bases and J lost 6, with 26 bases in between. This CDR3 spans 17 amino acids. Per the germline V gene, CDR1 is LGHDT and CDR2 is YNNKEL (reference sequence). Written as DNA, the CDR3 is TGTGCCAGCAGACCTATCCGGTTGGGACAATATTGCGCTGAAGCTTTCTTT. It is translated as CASRPIRLGQYCAEAFF.

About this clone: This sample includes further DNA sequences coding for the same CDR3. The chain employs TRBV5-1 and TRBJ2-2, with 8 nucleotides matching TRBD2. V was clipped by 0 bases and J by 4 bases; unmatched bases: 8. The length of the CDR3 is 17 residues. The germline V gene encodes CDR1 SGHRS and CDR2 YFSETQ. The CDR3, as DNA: TGCGCCAGCAGCTTGGCCGGCGCGGGAGGTTTCACCGGGGAGCTGTTTTTT. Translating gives CASSLAGAGGFTGELFF.

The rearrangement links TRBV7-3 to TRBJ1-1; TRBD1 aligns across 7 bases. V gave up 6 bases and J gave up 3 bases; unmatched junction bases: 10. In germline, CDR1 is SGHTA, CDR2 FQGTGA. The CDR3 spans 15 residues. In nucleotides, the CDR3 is TGTGCCAGCAGGATCGAGGGGGCGGGTGACACTGAAGCTTTCTTT. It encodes CASRIEGAGDTEAFF.

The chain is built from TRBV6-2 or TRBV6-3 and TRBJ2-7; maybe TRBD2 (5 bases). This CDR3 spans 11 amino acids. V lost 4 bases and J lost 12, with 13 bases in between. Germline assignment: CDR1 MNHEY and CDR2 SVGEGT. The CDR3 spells CASSSGRGVYF. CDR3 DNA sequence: TGTGCCAGCAGTTCAGGACGGGGAGTGTACTTC.

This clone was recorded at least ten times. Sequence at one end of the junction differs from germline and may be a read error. Written as DNA, the CDR3 is TGTGCCAGCAGCCTAGCCGGGACAGGGGGTGGCTACACCTTC. This encodes CASSLAGTGGGYTF. V gene TRBV5-1 combines with J gene TRBJ1-2, with 11 bases matching TRBD1. This CDR3 is built from 14 residues. CDR1 is SGHRS and CDR2 is YFSETQ in the germline V gene.

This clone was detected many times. The CDR3 region has the DNA TGCGCCAGCAGCCAAGTACAGGGGCGCTACAATGAGCAGTTCTTC. Protein sequence: CASSQVQGRYNEQFF. This sequence joins TRBV4-1 and TRBJ2-1, with 7 bases lining up with TRBD1. Losses at the gene ends were 1 base for V and 3 bases for J; bases not matched to a gene: 3. The CDR3 consists of 15 residues. Looked up from germline, CDR1 is MGHRA and CDR2 is YSYEKL.

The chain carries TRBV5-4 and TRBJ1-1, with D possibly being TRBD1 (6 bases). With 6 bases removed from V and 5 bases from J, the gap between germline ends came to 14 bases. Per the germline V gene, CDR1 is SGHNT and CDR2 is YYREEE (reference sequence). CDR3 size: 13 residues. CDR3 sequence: CASNAQGWTEAFF. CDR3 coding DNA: TGTGCCAGCAACGCACAGGGTTGGACTGAAGCTTTCTTT.

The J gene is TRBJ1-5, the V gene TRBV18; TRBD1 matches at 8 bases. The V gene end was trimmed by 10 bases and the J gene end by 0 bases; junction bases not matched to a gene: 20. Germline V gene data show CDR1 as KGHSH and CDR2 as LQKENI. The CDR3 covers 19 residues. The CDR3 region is CATSLYGAGTGVSNQPQHF. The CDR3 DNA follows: TGTGCCACCTCGCTCTACGGCGCCGGGACAGGAGTTAGCAATCAGCCCCAGCATTTT.

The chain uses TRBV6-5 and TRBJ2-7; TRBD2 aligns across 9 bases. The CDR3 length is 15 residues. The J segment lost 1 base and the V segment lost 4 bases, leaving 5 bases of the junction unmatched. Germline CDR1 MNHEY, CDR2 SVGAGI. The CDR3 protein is CASSSTSGVSYEQYF. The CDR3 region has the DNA TGTGCCAGCAGTTCGACTAGCGGAGTTTCCTACGAGCAGTACTTC.

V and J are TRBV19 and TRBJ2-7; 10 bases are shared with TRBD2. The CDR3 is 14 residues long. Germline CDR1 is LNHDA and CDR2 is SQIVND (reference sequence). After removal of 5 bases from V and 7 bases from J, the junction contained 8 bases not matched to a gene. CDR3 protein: CASSLLAGVFEQYF. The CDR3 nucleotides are TGTGCCAGTAGTCTTCTAGCGGGAGTATTTGAGCAGTACTTC. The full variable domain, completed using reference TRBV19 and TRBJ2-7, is DGGITQSPKYLFRKEGQNVTLSCEQNLNHDAMYWYRQDPGQGLRLIYYSQIVNDFQKGDIAEGYSVSREKKESFPLTVTSAQKNPTAFYLCASSLLAGVFEQYFGPGTRLTVT.

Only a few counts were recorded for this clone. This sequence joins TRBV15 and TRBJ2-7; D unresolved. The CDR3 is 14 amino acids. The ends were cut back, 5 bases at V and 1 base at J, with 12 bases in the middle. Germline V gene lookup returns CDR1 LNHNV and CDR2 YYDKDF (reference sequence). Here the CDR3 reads CATSRRSFSYEQYF. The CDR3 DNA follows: TGTGCCACCAGCCGAAGGAGCTTTTCCTACGAGCAGTACTTC. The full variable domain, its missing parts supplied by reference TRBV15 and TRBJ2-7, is DAMVIQNPRYQVTQFGKPVTLSCSQTLNHNVMYWYQQKSSQAPKLLFHYYDKDFNNEADTPDNFQSRRPNTSFCFLDIRSPGLGDTAMYLCATSRRSFSYEQYFGPGTRLTVT.

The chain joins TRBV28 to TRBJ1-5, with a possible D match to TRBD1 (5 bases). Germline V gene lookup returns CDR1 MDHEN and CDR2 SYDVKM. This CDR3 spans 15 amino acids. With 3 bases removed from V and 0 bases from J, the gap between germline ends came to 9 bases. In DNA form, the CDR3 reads TGTGCCAGCAGTTTTCAGGGCGATAGCAATCAGCCCCAGCATTTT. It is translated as CASSFQGDSNQPQHF. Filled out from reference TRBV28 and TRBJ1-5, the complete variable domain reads DVKVTQSSRYLVKRTGEKVFLECVQDMDHENMFWYRQDPGLGLRLIYFSYDVKMKEKGDIPEGYSVSREKKERFSLILESASTNQTSMYLCASSFQGDSNQPQHFGDGTRLSIL.

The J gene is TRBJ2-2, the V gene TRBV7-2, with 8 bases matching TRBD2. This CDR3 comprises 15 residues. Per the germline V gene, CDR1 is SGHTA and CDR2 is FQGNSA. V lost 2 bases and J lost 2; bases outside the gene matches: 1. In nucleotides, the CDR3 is TGTGCCAGCAGCTTAACTAGCGGAAACACCGGGGAGCTGTTTTTT. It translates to CASSLTSGNTGELFF. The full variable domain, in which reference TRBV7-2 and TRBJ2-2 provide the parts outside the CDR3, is GAGVSQSPSNKVTEKGKDVELRCDPISGHTALYWYRQSLGQGLEFLIYFQGNSAPDKSGLPSDRFSAERTGGSVSTLTIQRTQQEDSAVYLCASSLTSGNTGELFFGEGSRLTVL.

CDR3 protein: CASSGATGENSPLHF. Written as DNA, the CDR3 is TGTGCCAGCAGCGGGGCGACAGGGGAAAATTCACCCCTCCACTTT. The chain employs TRBV9 and TRBJ1-6, with 8 nucleotides matching TRBD1. The CDR3 spans 15 residues. Unmatched junction bases numbered 6, after V lost 3 bases and J lost 7 bases. CDR1 and CDR2 from the germline V gene are SGDLS and YYNGEE.